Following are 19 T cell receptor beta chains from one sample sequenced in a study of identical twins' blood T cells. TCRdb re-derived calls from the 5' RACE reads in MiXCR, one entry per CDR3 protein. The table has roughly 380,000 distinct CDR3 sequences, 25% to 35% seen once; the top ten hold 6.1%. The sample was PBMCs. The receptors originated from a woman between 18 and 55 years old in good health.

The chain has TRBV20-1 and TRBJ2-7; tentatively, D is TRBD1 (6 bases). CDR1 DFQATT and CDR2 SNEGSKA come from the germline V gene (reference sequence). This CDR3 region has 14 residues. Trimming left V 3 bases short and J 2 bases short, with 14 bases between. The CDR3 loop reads CSARNDWDTYEQYF. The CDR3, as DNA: TGCAGTGCTAGGAACGATTGGGACACCTACGAGCAGTACTTC.

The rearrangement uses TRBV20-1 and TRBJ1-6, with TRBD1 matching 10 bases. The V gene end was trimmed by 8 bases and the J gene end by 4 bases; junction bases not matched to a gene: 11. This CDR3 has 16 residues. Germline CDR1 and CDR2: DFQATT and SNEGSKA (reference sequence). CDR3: CSTLADRGSYNSPLHF. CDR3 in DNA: TGCAGTACTCTTGCGGACAGGGGGAGTTATAATTCACCCCTCCACTTT.

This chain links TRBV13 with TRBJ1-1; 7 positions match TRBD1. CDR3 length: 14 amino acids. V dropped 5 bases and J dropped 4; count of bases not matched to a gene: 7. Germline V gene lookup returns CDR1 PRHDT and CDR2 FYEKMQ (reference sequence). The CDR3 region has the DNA TGTGCCAGCAGCCACGACAGGGTATCCACTGAAGCTTTCTTT. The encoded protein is CASSHDRVSTEAFF.

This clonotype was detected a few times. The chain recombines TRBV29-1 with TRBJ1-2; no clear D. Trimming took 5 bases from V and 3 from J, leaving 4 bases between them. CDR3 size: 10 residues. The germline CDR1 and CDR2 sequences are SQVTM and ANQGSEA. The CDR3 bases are TGCAGCGTTCACGACTATGGCTACACCTTC. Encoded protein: CSVHDYGYTF.

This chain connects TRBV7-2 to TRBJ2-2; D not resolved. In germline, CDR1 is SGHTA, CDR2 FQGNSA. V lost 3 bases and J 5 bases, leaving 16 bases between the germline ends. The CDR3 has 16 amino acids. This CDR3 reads CASSFKFGPWTGELFF. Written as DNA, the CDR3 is TGTGCCAGCAGCTTCAAATTTGGTCCCTGGACCGGGGAGCTGTTTTTT.

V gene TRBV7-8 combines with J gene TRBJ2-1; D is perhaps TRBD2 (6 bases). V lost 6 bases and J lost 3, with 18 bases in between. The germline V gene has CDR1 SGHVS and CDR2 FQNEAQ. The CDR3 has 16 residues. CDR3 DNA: TGTGCCAGCAGTCCCCGCCGACTAGAAATCTACAATGAGCAGTTCTTC. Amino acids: CASSPRRLEIYNEQFF.

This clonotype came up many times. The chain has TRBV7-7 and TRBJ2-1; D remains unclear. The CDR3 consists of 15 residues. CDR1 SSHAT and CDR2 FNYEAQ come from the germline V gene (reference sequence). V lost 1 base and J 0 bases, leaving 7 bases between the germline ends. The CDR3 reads CASSLGASSYNEQFF. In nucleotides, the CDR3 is TGTGCCAGCAGCTTAGGCGCCAGCTCCTACAATGAGCAGTTCTTC.

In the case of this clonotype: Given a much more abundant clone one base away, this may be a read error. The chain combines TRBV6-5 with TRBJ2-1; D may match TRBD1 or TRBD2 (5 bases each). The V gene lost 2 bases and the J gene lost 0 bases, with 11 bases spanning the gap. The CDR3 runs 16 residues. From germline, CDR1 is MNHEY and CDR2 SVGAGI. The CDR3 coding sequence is TGTGCCAGCAGTTACCCATCAGGGAGCTCCTACAATGAGCAGTTCTTC. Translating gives CASSYPSGSSYNEQFF.

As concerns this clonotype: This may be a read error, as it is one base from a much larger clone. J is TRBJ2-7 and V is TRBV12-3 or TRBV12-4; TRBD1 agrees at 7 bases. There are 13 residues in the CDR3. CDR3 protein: CSSSRDRLYEQYF. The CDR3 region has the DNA TGTTCCAGCAGCCGGGACAGACTCTACGAGCAGTACTTC.

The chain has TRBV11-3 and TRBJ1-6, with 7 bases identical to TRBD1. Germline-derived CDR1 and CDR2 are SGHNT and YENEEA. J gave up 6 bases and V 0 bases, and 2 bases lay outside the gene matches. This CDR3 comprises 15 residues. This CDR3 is CASSLEAGGNSPLHF. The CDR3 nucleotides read TGTGCCAGCAGCTTAGAAGCAGGGGGTAATTCACCCCTCCACTTT.

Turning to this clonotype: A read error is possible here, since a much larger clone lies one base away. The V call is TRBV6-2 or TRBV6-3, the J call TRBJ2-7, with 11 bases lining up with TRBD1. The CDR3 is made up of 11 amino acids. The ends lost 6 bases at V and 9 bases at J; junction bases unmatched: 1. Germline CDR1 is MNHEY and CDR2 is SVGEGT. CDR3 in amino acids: CASRGTGGQYF. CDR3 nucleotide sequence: TGTGCCAGCAGGGGGACAGGGGGGCAGTACTTC.

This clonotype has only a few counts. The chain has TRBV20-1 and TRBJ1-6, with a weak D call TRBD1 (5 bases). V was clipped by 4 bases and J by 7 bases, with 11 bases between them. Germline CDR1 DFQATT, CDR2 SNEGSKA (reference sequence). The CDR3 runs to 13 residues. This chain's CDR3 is CSANSGPNSPLHF. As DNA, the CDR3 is TGCAGTGCTAATTCAGGGCCAAATTCACCCCTCCACTTT.

This chain's CDR3 is CASSELGVMNTGELFF. CDR3 sequence (DNA): TGTGCCAGCAGTGAATTAGGGGTGATGAACACCGGGGAGCTGTTTTTT. The chain carries TRBV25-1 and TRBJ2-2, with a possible D match to TRBD1 (5 bases). Trimming cost V 1 base and J 1 base, with 10 bases left between them. The CDR3 covers 16 residues. The germline CDR1 and CDR2 sequences are MGHDK and SYGVNS.

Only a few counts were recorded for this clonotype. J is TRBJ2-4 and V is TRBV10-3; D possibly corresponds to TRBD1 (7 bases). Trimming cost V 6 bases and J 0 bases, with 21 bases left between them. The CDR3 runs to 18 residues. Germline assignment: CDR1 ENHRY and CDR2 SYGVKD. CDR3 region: CAIRAGQREGLAKNIQYF. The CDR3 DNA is TGTGCCATCAGGGCGGGACAGCGCGAGGGCCTAGCCAAAAACATTCAGTACTTC.

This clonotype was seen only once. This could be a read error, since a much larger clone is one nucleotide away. CDR3: CASSRWDSNQPQYF. The CDR3 DNA reads TGTGCCAGCAGTCGCTGGGATAGCAATCAGCCCCAGTATTTT. The V call is TRBV6-5, the J call TRBJ1-5; D ambiguous. The last part of the DNA fits TRBJ2-3 better; the J call may be wrong. CDR3 length equals 14 residues. Germline loops: CDR1 MNHEY, CDR2 SVGAGI.

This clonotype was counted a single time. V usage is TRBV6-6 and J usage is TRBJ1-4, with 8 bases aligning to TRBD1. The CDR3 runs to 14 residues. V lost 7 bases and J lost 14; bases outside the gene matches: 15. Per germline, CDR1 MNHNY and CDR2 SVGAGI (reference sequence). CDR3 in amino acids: CASTRTRTGHSLFF. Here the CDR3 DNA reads TGTGCCAGCACCCGGACCCGGACAGGGCATAGTCTGTTTTTT.

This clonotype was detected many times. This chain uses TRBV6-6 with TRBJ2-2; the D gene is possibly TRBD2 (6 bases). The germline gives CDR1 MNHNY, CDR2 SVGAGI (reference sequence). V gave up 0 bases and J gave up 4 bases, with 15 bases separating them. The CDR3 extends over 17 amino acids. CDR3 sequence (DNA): TGTGCCAGCAGTTACTCGGGCGGGGTGGGCTCCACCGGGGAGCTGTTTTTT. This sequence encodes CASSYSGGVGSTGELFF.

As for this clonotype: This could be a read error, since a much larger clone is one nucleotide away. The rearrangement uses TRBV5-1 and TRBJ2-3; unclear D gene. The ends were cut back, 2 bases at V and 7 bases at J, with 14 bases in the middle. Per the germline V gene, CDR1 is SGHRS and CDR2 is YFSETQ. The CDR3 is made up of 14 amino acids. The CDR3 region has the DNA TGCGCCAGCAGCTTTACGTCTCGTACATATACGCAGTATTTT. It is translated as CASSFTSRTYTQYF.

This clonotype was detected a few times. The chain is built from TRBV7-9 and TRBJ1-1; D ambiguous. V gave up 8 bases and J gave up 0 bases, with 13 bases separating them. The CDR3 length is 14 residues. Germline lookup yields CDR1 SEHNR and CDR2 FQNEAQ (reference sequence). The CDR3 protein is CASQHLPLNTEAFF. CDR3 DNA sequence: TGTGCCAGCCAACATCTACCACTGAACACTGAAGCTTTCTTT.